Listed here is a single T cell receptor beta chain. This specimen belongs to a study of blood T cell repertoires in COVID-19. Looking at the study overall: Spain, Italy and the United States supplied samples that represented acute and convalescent COVID-19. T cells, B-cell-depleted T cells, or PBMCs supplied cDNA or gDNA.

Germline values: CDR1 LGHDT, CDR2 YNNKEL (reference sequence). V was shortened by 4 bases and J by 7 bases, with 17 bases between the two germline ends. CDR3 size: 15 residues. Patients of the Seattle cohort, enrolled during active infection, were followed longitudinally. In the original processing: Estimates of nucleated cell counts were drawn from the amplification of reference gene primers. The assay was immunoSEQ multiplex PCR, and TCRdb's table has in-frame clones only and misses some. V, J and clone size are those of that table, while D and trimming were read from the DNA. The sample includes about 69,000 clones, around 85% of them seen just once.

The specimen was peripheral blood. The chain joins TRBV3-1 (or the pseudogene TRBV3-2) to TRBJ2-1; possibly TRBD2 for D (7 bases). This TCR came from a man in his forties with COVID-19, enrolled during active disease. The CDR3 coding sequence is TGTGCCAGCAGCCCCCCCCTCGGGGGGCGGAATGAGCAGTTCTTC. Residues: CASSPPLGGRNEQFF.